This T cell receptor beta chain was identified during a study of T-cell reconstitution after alpha-beta-depleted transplantation in children. Study observations and caveats: When one year had passed after transplant, most T-cell counts and diversity came from newly produced T cells. Several hundred expanded graft clones reportedly supplied alpha-beta T cells about two months after transplant. For some patients, TCRbeta diversity was high at day 60 because of recipient T cells and thymic progenitors that survived.

Notes on this clonotype: Its target is not known.

Molecular barcoding with unique molecular identifiers was used for the TCRbeta library. One entry per CDR3 protein results from TCRdb running MiXCR on the PCR reads. The sample has 350,000 to 500,000 distinct CDR3 sequences, about 40% seen once; the top ten hold approximately 25%. CDR1 is MGHRA, CDR2 YSYEKL, per germline. The CDR3 is 18 residues long. Unmatched junction bases numbered 8, after V lost 0 bases and J lost 0 bases. The chain couples TRBV4-1 to TRBJ2-1, with TRBD2 matching 7 bases. The TCR originated in a girl aged 2 to 9 with aplastic anemia, due to receive a stem cell transplant. The sample consisted of PBMCs, taken before TCRalphabeta/CD19-depleted stem cell transplant. The CDR3 DNA reads TGCGCCAGCAGCCAAGATCGCCTAGCGGACTACTCCTACAATGAGCAGTTCTTC. Amino acids: CASSQDRLADYSYNEQFF.